This is a list of T cell receptor beta chains from one sample in a study of radiotherapy plus CTLA-4 blockade in lung cancer. Assay used: immunoSEQ multiplex PCR; TCRdb lists only in-frame clones, some missing. The table records about 120,000 clones, 90% of them present only once. The sequences come from peripheral blood, collected from a patient treated with radiotherapy plus ipilimumab. The receptors come from a human donor with non-small cell lung cancer that progressed on radiotherapy plus ipilimumab. CDR3s include the opening cysteine and the closing phenylalanine or tryptophan. Fields, in order: V gene, CDR3 protein.

v_call: TRBV6-1; cdr3_aa: CASIRTGGAYNEQFF
v_call: TRBV27; cdr3_aa: CASSLGQNTGELFF
v_call: TRBV5-6; cdr3_aa: CASSPGVAGAYEQYF
v_call: TRBV5-1; cdr3_aa: CASSLGSLRGTYGQYF
v_call: TRBV27; cdr3_aa: CASSYRASETQYF
v_call: TRBV7-3; cdr3_aa: CASSSNTDTQYF
v_call: TRBV6-5; cdr3_aa: CASNRAAGNEQFF
v_call: TRBV7-9; cdr3_aa: CASGTSGSGEQFF
v_call: TRBV6-1; cdr3_aa: CASTSGRRGTGELFF
v_call: TRBV19; cdr3_aa: CASSVGLDTEAFF
v_call: TRBV6-1; cdr3_aa: CASSGVGRDEQYF
v_call: TRBV30; cdr3_aa: CAWSGQNYGYTF
v_call: TRBV9; cdr3_aa: CASSVDPGGNEQFF
v_call: TRBV5-6; cdr3_aa: CASSLGLAGPQNEQFF
v_call: TRBV27; cdr3_aa: CASSSTDTQYF
v_call: TRBV19; cdr3_aa: CASSKGVSYEQYF
v_call: TRBV11-2; cdr3_aa: CASSLVKSSYNEQFF
v_call: TRBV6-4; cdr3_aa: CASSELPGTGDTQYF
v_call: TRBV18; cdr3_aa: CASSPITSGYTDTQYF
v_call: TRBV5-1; cdr3_aa: CASTQTGGIAGELFF
v_call: TRBV5-1; cdr3_aa: CASSFQGATDTQYF
v_call: TRBV5-4; cdr3_aa: CASSPPSGRASNTGELFF
v_call: TRBV4-1; cdr3_aa: CASSQDRPGQGNSPLHF
v_call: TRBV7-7; cdr3_aa: CASSQGLQETQYF
v_call: TRBV25-1; cdr3_aa: CASSERHGNQPQHF
v_call: TRBV19; cdr3_aa: CASNYRDDNEQFF
v_call: TRBV27; cdr3_aa: CASRPDGYYGYTF
v_call: TRBV5-1; cdr3_aa: CASSLVGLADYNEQFF
v_call: TRBV27; cdr3_aa: CASSLGNNEQFF
v_call: TRBV11-2; cdr3_aa: CASSLAALNTGELFF
v_call: TRBV18; cdr3_aa: CASSQQGFYGYTF
v_call: TRBV7-7; cdr3_aa: CASSLGSGYEQFF
v_call: TRBV4-1; cdr3_aa: CASSIQFRGPGAEAFF
v_call: TRBV4-2; cdr3_aa: CASSRAGTSATDTQYF
v_call: TRBV7-9; cdr3_aa: CASSSLDTKNIQYF
v_call: TRBV6-5; cdr3_aa: CASSSGQPLSNQPQHF
v_call: TRBV6-6; cdr3_aa: CASTLNSGNTIYF
v_call: TRBV19; cdr3_aa: CASSTGTSGMPDTQYF
v_call: TRBV15; cdr3_aa: CATSRPSGSSYNEQFF
v_call: TRBV6-5; cdr3_aa: CASKRQRYYGYTF
v_call: TRBV4-1; cdr3_aa: CASSQDEGTGYEQYF
v_call: TRBV4-2; cdr3_aa: CASSQDLSGSYEQYF
v_call: TRBV2; cdr3_aa: CASSRGAQNEKLFF
v_call: TRBV5-1; cdr3_aa: CASSLEGDSRQPQHF
v_call: TRBV11-2; cdr3_aa: CASSFSPPDTQYF
v_call: TRBV6-1; cdr3_aa: CASSALGGMPQHF
v_call: TRBV2; cdr3_aa: CASSAPLGEGRAEQFF
v_call: TRBV4-1; cdr3_aa: CASSQDPTDDYGYTF
v_call: TRBV7-8; cdr3_aa: CASSLAARLAGGQETQYF
v_call: TRBV11-3; cdr3_aa: CASSQDRGGYNEQFF
v_call: TRBV2; cdr3_aa: CASKRDTGELFF
v_call: TRBV10-2; cdr3_aa: CASSELGVGIEKLFF
v_call: TRBV11-2; cdr3_aa: CASSFGPSSTDTQYF